The sequence of this T cell receptor (beta chain) was determined in a study of blood T cell repertoires in COVID-19. The repertoire was sequenced with immunoSEQ multiplex PCR; TCRdb's copy has only in-frame clones and lacks some. The repertoire consists of about 410,000 clones, with about 89% occurring once and the leading ten covering roughly 1.6%. This clone was recorded once. Per germline, CDR1 MNHEY and CDR2 SVGAGI. Trimming shortened V by 6 bases and J by 5 bases, and 14 bases separated the two germline ends. The CDR3 covers 14 residues. This chain connects TRBV6-5 to TRBJ1-5; D call uncertain. The receptor was derived from a middle-aged woman with COVID-19, enrolled during active disease. The material sequenced was peripheral blood. The CDR3 DNA sequence: TGTGCCAGCAGCGCAACATCCCTGGATCAGCCCCAGCATTTT. Translating gives CASSATSLDQPQHF.